The present TCR beta chain was sequenced within a study of shared clonotypes between healthy human individuals. Study-wide findings and caveats: With few donors, the genetic and exposure-history diversity represented was limited.

Germline values: CDR1 MDHEN, CDR2 SYDVKM. J was trimmed by 4 bases and V by 5 bases; bases with no gene match: 4. The CDR3 runs to 13 residues. As to this clone: Its antigen is unidentified.

Profiling relied on immunoSEQ multiplex PCR, and the TCRdb table lists in-frame clones only, not all of them. The sample carries about 380,000 clones, around 96% recorded once. Source material: memory CD8+ T cells sorted from blood. This sample's subset: CD45RO+ cells pooled with CCR7-negative TemRA cells. The chain links TRBV28 to TRBJ1-2; 7 bases agree with TRBD1. The TCR was taken from a young man in good health. As DNA, the CDR3 is TGTGCCAGCAGTCCCCAGGGGGTCTATGGCTACACCTTC. Translating gives CASSPQGVYGYTF.